The source of this TCR beta chain is a study of T-cell memory formation after mild COVID-19. Study-wide context: TCR clusters were mostly donor specific.

MiXCR, applied by TCRdb to the 5' RACE reads, yields one record per CDR3 protein. The sample holds about 430,000 distinct CDR3 sequences, roughly 18% seen once. Regarding the study as a whole: Researchers found some responding clones in pre-infection memory, a sign that cross-reactive memory joined. Whereas later expanders leaned CD4+, clones contracting day 15 to 85 showed a balanced CD4/CD8 makeup. Proof of SARS-CoV-2 specificity was absent for the second-wave clones that crested on day 37.

A remark on this clonotype: Its specificity is not known.

Per the germline V gene, CDR1 is KGHSH and CDR2 is LQKENI. Trimming removed 6 bases from V and 10 bases from J, with 12 bases in between. There are 11 residues in the CDR3. The chain recombines TRBV18 with TRBJ2-5, with D unresolved. Material: PBMCs or a T cell subset sorted from them (not recorded which). This clonotype originated in a man aged 18 to 30 who had mild COVID-19 (a few samples of this study predate the infection). Cell type and time point are not known. The CDR3 loop is CASSPGGDQYF. For the CDR3, the DNA is TGTGCCAGCTCCCCGGGTGGTGACCAGTACTTC. Full variable domain (remainder filled in from reference TRBV18 and TRBJ2-5): NAGVMQNPRHLVRRRGQEARLRCSPMKGHSHVYWYRQLPEEGLKFMVYLQKENIIDESGMPKERFSAEFPKEGPSILRIQQVVRGDSAAYFCASSPGGDQYFGPGTRLLVL.